This T cell receptor beta chain derives from a study of blood T cells in healthy people across ages. It was with a sample-barcoded 5' primer and a J-beta primer mix that a second PCR of roughly 7 to 11 cycles was run. One entry per CDR3 protein, called by TCRdb with MiXCR from the 5' RACE reads. The sample lists around 750,000 distinct CDR3 sequences, 53% occurring once. Findings of the study overall: Getting older went along with TCR beta diversity per million T cells dropping roughly linearly. Compared with aged donors, long-lived donors showed fewer expanded clones, suggesting selection.

With regard to this clonotype: Its matching antigen is unknown.

Researchers collected 7.5 to 10 milliliters of peripheral blood from every single donor. CDR1 and CDR2 from the germline V gene are DFQATT and SNEGSKA (reference sequence). The length of the CDR3 is 15 residues. V lost 1 base, J lost 5 bases, and 9 bases stayed unmatched. Material: blood. This chain uses TRBV20-1 with TRBJ2-7; 9 nucleotides line up with TRBD2. This receptor was obtained from an elderly man in good health. The CDR3 coding sequence is TGCAGTGCTAGAGCCGGCGGGAGGGCCACCCACGAGCAGTACTTC. This translates into CSARAGGRATHEQYF.